The sequence of this T cell receptor beta chain was determined in a study of cytomegalovirus exposure and HLA in healthy donors. This clone appeared a few times. Its antigen remains unidentified. Points from the study as a whole: Analyzed later, association rates of TCRs varied across HLA loci, with DRB1 most and HLA-C fewest.

The PCR was carried out with 60 Vbeta primers and 13 Jbeta primers. Profiling relied on immunoSEQ multiplex PCR, and the TCRdb table lists in-frame clones only, not all of them. Of tens of thousands of clones detected, approximately 70% appear once; the ten largest clones hold approximately 21%. The sequenced material came from PBMCs. This clonotype was sampled from a man aged 40-49 years in good health and CMV-seropositive.

Written as DNA, the CDR3 is TGTGCCAGCAGTATGGAGGCTAATCAGCCCCAGCATTTT. It yields the protein CASSMEANQPQHF. The chain links TRBV6-4 to TRBJ1-5, with D uncertain. Looked up from germline, CDR1 is MRHNA and CDR2 is SNTAGT. Trimming removed 5 bases at V and 4 bases at J, with 9 bases between. This CDR3 has 13 residues.